This T cell receptor (beta chain) was captured by sequencing in a study of radiation and T cells in renal cell carcinoma. Overall study results and limits: Baseline intratumoral clonotype presence is unknown without pretreatment biopsies.

This table comes from immunoSEQ multiplex PCR, and its TCRdb copy is limited to in-frame clones, with some not included. The repertoire includes some 43,000 clones, 80% to 85% of them detected once, and roughly 30% sits in the top ten. Documented time point: blood 4 weeks post-SBRT, at nephrectomy. Specified treatment: 15 Gy SBRT to primary tumor, nephrectomy 4 weeks later. Germline V lookup: CDR1 SGHKS, CDR2 YYEKEE (reference sequence). The V gene end was trimmed by 2 bases and the J gene end by 10 bases; junction bases not matched to a gene: 10. This CDR3 spans 14 amino acids. This clone was picked up one time. What it binds is not known.

The TCR was taken from a woman aged 70-85 years with renal cell carcinoma. The sequencing here drew on blood, taken from a patient whose treatment included radiotherapy and nephrectomy. The chain recombines TRBV5-5 with TRBJ1-1, with TRBD1 identical over 8 bases. CDR3 residues: CASSLQTGEWGAFF. The CDR3 coding sequence is TGTGCCAGCAGCTTACAGACAGGGGAATGGGGAGCTTTCTTT.